These 18 T cell receptor beta chains share one sample of origin, sequenced in a study of human thymus T cells. Profiling relied on immunoSEQ multiplex PCR, and the TCRdb table lists in-frame clones only, not all of them. The profile covers tens of thousands of clones, with around 94% appearing a single time and 6% taken by the ten largest. Sequencing input: blood. The receptor set was obtained from a boy younger than two with a congenital heart defect but otherwise immunologically healthy.

The rearrangement uses TRBV7-9 and TRBJ2-7, with a weak D call TRBD1 (6 bases). The CDR3 loop spans 16 amino acids. The germline V gene has CDR1 SEHNR and CDR2 FQNEAQ (reference sequence). The V end lost 2 bases, the J end lost 0 bases, and 14 bases lay between the germline ends. In DNA form, the CDR3 reads TGTGCCAGCAGCTTACCCCTCACAGGGCTCTCCTACGAGCAGTACTTC. Protein sequence: CASSLPLTGLSYEQYF. Full variable domain (missing parts from reference TRBV7-9 and TRBJ2-7): DTGVSQNPRHKITKRGQNVTFRCDPISEHNRLYWYRQTLGQGPEFLTYFQNEAQLEKSRLLSDRFSAERPKGSFSTLEIQRTEQGDSAMYLCASSLPLTGLSYEQYFGPGTRLTVT.

The chain combines TRBV7-9 with TRBJ2-7, with 7 bases that match TRBD2. The V gene end was trimmed by 5 bases and the J gene end by 0 bases; junction bases not matched to a gene: 10. Per germline, CDR1 SEHNR and CDR2 FQNEAQ (reference sequence). The length of the CDR3 is 16 residues. The CDR3 nucleotides read TGTGCCAGCAGCGGGTATGGCGGGAGCGGCTCCTACGAGCAGTACTTC. Translating gives CASSGYGGSGSYEQYF.

The chain combines TRBV6-5 with TRBJ2-7; the match to TRBD1 covers 10 bases. CDR3 length equals 14 residues. V lost 5 bases and J lost 9; bases outside the gene matches: 10. CDR1 is MNHEY, CDR2 SVGAGI, per germline. CDR3: CASSDPDGQGGQYF. In nucleotides, the CDR3 is TGTGCCAGCAGTGACCCCGATGGACAGGGGGGGCAGTACTTC.

The chain has TRBV7-2 and TRBJ1-1; 10 nucleotides match TRBD1. J gave up 2 bases and V 3 bases, and 3 bases lay outside the gene matches. Germline-derived CDR1 and CDR2 are SGHTA and FQGNSA. This CDR3 is built from 15 residues. This CDR3 reads CASSFRTGGNTEAFF. The CDR3 DNA follows: TGTGCCAGCAGCTTCAGGACAGGGGGAAACACTGAAGCTTTCTTT.

The J gene is TRBJ2-1, the V gene TRBV5-1; 12 bases are a match to TRBD2. The V segment lost 4 bases and the J segment 2 bases; nucleotides outside the gene matches: 4. This CDR3 spans 16 amino acids. Germline V lookup: CDR1 SGHRS, CDR2 YFSETQ. CDR3: CASSATSGGTYNEQFF. The CDR3 DNA follows: TGCGCCAGCAGCGCGACTAGCGGGGGAACCTACAATGAGCAGTTCTTC.

This sequence joins TRBV6-5 and TRBJ1-1; possible D gene TRBD1, 6 bases. The CDR3 runs to 15 residues. CDR1 and CDR2 from the germline V gene are MNHEY and SVGAGI. Trimming took off 0 bases at V and 6 bases at J, with 14 bases between the two ends. The CDR3 protein is CASSYSVGGAAEAFF. The CDR3 DNA reads as TGTGCCAGCAGTTACTCGGTGGGGGGCGCAGCTGAAGCTTTCTTT.

CDR3 in DNA: TGTGCCAGCAGCACTAGCGGGAGAGTTTACAATGAGCAGTTCTTC. This gives the protein CASSTSGRVYNEQFF. This chain joins TRBV28 and TRBJ2-1, with 11 nucleotides matching TRBD2. The V gene's germline CDR1 is MDHEN and CDR2 SYDVKM. Germline trimming cut 6 bases from V and 4 bases from J; bases unmatched to any gene: 5. This CDR3 contains 15 residues.

The chain couples TRBV9 to TRBJ1-1; D is perhaps TRBD1 (6 bases). CDR3 length: 13 residues. Per the germline V gene, CDR1 is SGDLS and CDR2 is YYNGEE. The V gene lost 2 bases and the J gene lost 4 bases, with 9 bases spanning the gap. CDR3 amino acids: CASSVGTLTEAFF. The CDR3 DNA reads TGTGCCAGCAGCGTCGGGACACTCACTGAAGCTTTCTTT.

The rearrangement links TRBV6-5 to TRBJ2-1; D might be TRBD2 (7 bases). CDR1 and CDR2 (germline): MNHEY, SVGAGI. The V end was cut by 6 bases, the J end by 6 bases, with 18 bases between. The CDR3 runs to 15 residues. The CDR3 bases are TGTGCCAGCAGGAGGGGGGGGGCTCCAGGCAATGAGCAGTTCTTC. This sequence encodes CASRRGGAPGNEQFF.

The V call is TRBV7-2, the J call TRBJ1-2; D perhaps matches TRBD1 (6 bases). Trimming removed 7 bases from V and 4 bases from J, with 19 bases in between. Germline CDR1 reads SGHTA; CDR2 reads FQGNSA. The CDR3 contains 15 residues. Written as DNA, the CDR3 is TGTGCCAGCACCCCAGGGTCGGGGGCGGGCTATGGCTACACCTTC. The encoded protein is CASTPGSGAGYGYTF.

The chain has TRBV27 and TRBJ2-5; 8 positions match TRBD2. From germline, CDR1 is MNHEY and CDR2 SMNVEV (reference sequence). This CDR3 is 16 amino acids long. V shed 1 base, J shed 5 bases, and the junction held 9 bases outside the gene matches. The CDR3 DNA follows: TGTGCCAGCAGTTTATGGAGCGGGAGCTTGGGGGAGACCCAGTACTTC. Its translation: CASSLWSGSLGETQYF.

The chain recombines TRBV4-1 with TRBJ2-7; 12 bases map to TRBD2. V was clipped by 0 bases and J by 5 bases; unmatched bases: 2. Germline-derived CDR1 and CDR2 are MGHRA and YSYEKL. The CDR3 runs 15 residues. The CDR3 coding sequence is TGCGCCAGCAGCCAAGATTGGACTAGCGGGAACGAGCAGTACTTC. Amino acid sequence: CASSQDWTSGNEQYF.

The chain combines TRBV15 with TRBJ2-1; D is ambiguous. V lost 0 bases and J lost 8, with 8 bases in between. The CDR3 spans 13 residues. Germline V gene lookup returns CDR1 LNHNV and CDR2 YYDKDF (reference sequence). CDR3 amino acids: CATSRDLGDEQFF. Here the CDR3 DNA reads TGTGCCACCAGCAGAGATCTTGGGGATGAGCAGTTCTTC.

This rearrangement joins TRBV6-1 to TRBJ1-4, with D unresolved. The CDR3 has 13 amino acids. Germline V gives CDR1 MNHNS, CDR2 SASEGT. V dropped 4 bases and J dropped 7 bases, with 10 bases sitting between them. The CDR3 DNA is TGTGCCAGCAGTGTTACCTGGGGTGAAAAACTGTTTTTT. Its protein product is CASSVTWGEKLFF.

CDR3: CASSEAGREAGQYF. Here the CDR3 DNA reads TGTGCCAGCAGTGAAGCAGGGAGGGAGGCTGGGCAGTACTTC. The V and J genes are TRBV2 and TRBJ2-7; TRBD2 matches 7 bases. There are 14 residues in the CDR3. The V gene's germline CDR1 is SNHLY and CDR2 FYNNEI. V was pared by 0 bases and J by 9 bases, with 8 bases of the junction left unmatched.

The gene calls are TRBV18 and TRBJ2-7; D possibly corresponds to TRBD1 (6 bases). With 3 bases removed from V and 2 bases from J, the gap between germline ends came to 8 bases. Germline V CDR1 and CDR2: KGHSH, LQKENI. There are 13 residues in the CDR3. CDR3 sequence reads: CASSPGTTYEQYF. CDR3 nucleotide sequence: TGTGCCAGCTCACCGGGGACAACCTACGAGCAGTACTTC.

This chain connects TRBV7-9 to TRBJ1-5, with a possible D match to TRBD1 (6 bases). Trimming took off 5 bases at V and 7 bases at J, with 9 bases between the two ends. The CDR3 is 12 amino acids. Germline assignment: CDR1 SEHNR and CDR2 FQNEAQ (reference sequence). CDR3 sequence: CASSPTGQPQHF. DNA for the CDR3: TGTGCCAGCAGCCCGACAGGCCAGCCCCAGCATTTT. The whole variable domain, remainder taken from reference TRBV7-9 and TRBJ1-5, is DTGVSQNPRHKITKRGQNVTFRCDPISEHNRLYWYRQTLGQGPEFLTYFQNEAQLEKSRLLSDRFSAERPKGSFSTLEIQRTEQGDSAMYLCASSPTGQPQHFGDGTRLSIL.

V gene TRBV10-3 combines with J gene TRBJ2-3, with unresolved D. V lost 0 bases and J 4 bases, leaving 2 bases between the germline ends. Germline V gene sequence: CDR1 ENHRY, CDR2 SYGVKD. The CDR3 extends over 12 amino acids. The CDR3, as DNA: TGTGCCATCAGTGAGTCAGCAGATACGCAGTATTTT. Encoded protein: CAISESADTQYF.